The 2 T cell receptor beta chains given below trace back to one sample, sequenced in a study of T cell responses to AZD1222 COVID-19 vaccine. Profiled with immunoSEQ multiplex PCR; TCRdb holds only in-frame clones, not every one. This table has 130,000 or so clones, just over 90% appearing once. The specimen comprised peripheral blood, sampled on day 0 of MenACWY control vaccination. The receptor set was obtained from an adult in good health.

The rearrangement joins TRBV24-1 to TRBJ2-7; D is possibly TRBD1 (6 bases). The V gene's germline CDR1 is KGHDR and CDR2 SFDVKD. The germline V and J ends were trimmed by 3 bases and 9 bases, with 17 bases remaining between them. There are 14 residues in the CDR3. In DNA form, the CDR3 reads TGTGCCACCAGTGATCCCACGGGACAAGAGGGGCAGTACTTC. Protein product: CATSDPTGQEGQYF.

The table lists this clone with a count of one. The V and J genes are TRBV6-5 and TRBJ2-2; D is perhaps TRBD1 (5 bases). The germline gives CDR1 MNHEY, CDR2 SVGAGI. CDR3 size: 15 residues. The V gene lost 2 bases and the J gene lost 1 base, with 8 bases spanning the gap. The CDR3 region is CASSYAGKNTGELFF. CDR3 coding DNA: TGTGCCAGCAGTTACGCAGGGAAGAACACCGGGGAGCTGTTTTTT.